The clone carrying this T cell receptor beta chain was detected only once. What it binds is not known. The data stem from a study of shared clonotypes between healthy human individuals. Study results and caveats: How much donors shared clonotypes was expected to be affected by sequencing depth.

Sequencing used immunoSEQ multiplex PCR; TCRdb keeps in-frame clones, though not all of them. The data show about 2 million clones, just under 95% seen once. Cells designated naive CD8 were CD45RO-negative and were positively selected for CCR7, with terminally differentiated effector memory CD45RA+ cells excluded. There are 15 residues in the CDR3. Germline V gene data show CDR1 as SGHRS and CDR2 as YFSETQ. The germline V and J ends were trimmed by 0 bases and 2 bases, with 10 bases remaining between them. Sequenced material: naive CD8+ T cells sorted from blood. The origin of this receptor is a young man in good health. The V gene is TRBV5-1, the J gene TRBJ2-3; possibly TRBD2 for D (6 bases). The CDR3 coding sequence is TGCGCCAGCAGCTTGGAGGGCGGGGTCACAGATACGCAGTATTTT. Translated: CASSLEGGVTDTQYF.